The 12 T cell receptor beta chains below were found in one sample sequenced in a study of spatial heterogeneity in lung cancer. MiXCR, run by TCRdb on the 5' RACE reads, gives a single entry per CDR3 protein. The sample gives approximately 18,000 distinct CDR3 sequences, about 20% of which show up once; roughly 6.7% is in the top ten. Time point here: blood at routine non-recurrence follow-up after resection. The sample here was PBMCs, taken at follow-up. The receptors derive from a male donor with early-stage non-small cell lung cancer.

This clonotype was picked up many times. The chain links TRBV10-3 to TRBJ2-2; possibly TRBD1 for D (5 bases). The V gene lost 10 bases and the J gene lost 0 bases, with 15 bases spanning the gap. Per the germline V gene, CDR1 is ENHRY and CDR2 is SYGVKD. CDR3 length equals 15 residues. CDR3 residues: CATCPDRTNTGELFF. The CDR3 bases are TGTGCCACTTGCCCAGACAGAACGAACACCGGGGAGCTGTTTTTT.

The V gene is TRBV5-1, the J gene TRBJ2-7, with D hard to call. The CDR3 totals 13 residues. CDR1 is SGHRS, CDR2 YFSETQ, per germline. Trimming shortened V by 6 bases and J by 4 bases, and 14 bases separated the two germline ends. CDR3 region: CASTDGDHYEQYF. CDR3 in DNA: TGCGCCAGCACCGACGGAGATCATTACGAGCAGTACTTC. The complete variable domain, with remaining parts taken from reference TRBV5-1 and TRBJ2-7, reads KAGVTQTPRYLIKTRGQQVTLSCSPISGHRSVSWYQQTPGQGLQFLFEYFSETQRNKGNFPGRFSGRQFSNSRSEMNVSTLELGDSALYLCASTDGDHYEQYFGPGTRLTVT.

The chain uses TRBV18 and TRBJ1-1, with D perhaps matching TRBD1 (6 bases). Trimming stripped 3 bases from V and 1 base from J, with 21 bases between. This CDR3 is 18 amino acids long. Germline assignment: CDR1 KGHSH and CDR2 LQKENI. CDR3 region: CASSPLALSGGGNTEAFF. In DNA, the CDR3 is TGTGCCAGCTCACCCCTGGCCCTATCGGGAGGGGGGAACACTGAAGCTTTCTTT. The whole variable domain, filled in from reference TRBV18 and TRBJ1-1, reads NAGVMQNPRHLVRRRGQEARLRCSPMKGHSHVYWYRQLPEEGLKFMVYLQKENIIDESGMPKERFSAEFPKEGPSILRIQQVVRGDSAAYFCASSPLALSGGGNTEAFFGQGTRLTVV.

This clonotype was seen a few times. The rearrangement joins TRBV3-1 to TRBJ2-7, with 7 bases that match TRBD1. Germline CDR1 and CDR2: LGHDT and YNNKEL (reference sequence). With 4 bases clipped from V and 3 bases from J, the junction kept 3 bases outside the gene matches. The CDR3 spans 13 residues. In nucleotides, the CDR3 is TGTGCCAGCAGCCTAGACAGGGACTACGAGCAGTACTTC. The encoded protein is CASSLDRDYEQYF.

The chain joins TRBV11-2 to TRBJ2-5; possible D gene TRBD1, 7 bases. The V gene's germline CDR1 is SGHAT and CDR2 FQNNGV. The CDR3 has 13 amino acids. The V gene lost 10 bases and the J gene lost 5 bases, with 17 bases spanning the gap. The CDR3 DNA is TGTGCCACACAGACAGGGAGCGGGGAGACCCAGTACTTC. It is translated as CATQTGSGETQYF. The full variable domain, with the rest looked up from reference TRBV11-2 and TRBJ2-5, is EAGVAQSPRYKIIEKRQSVAFWCNPISGHATLYWYQQILGQGPKLLIQFQNNGVVDDSQLPKDRFSAERLKGVDSTLKIQPAKLEDSAVYLCATQTGSGETQYFGPGTRLLVL.

By frequency in the sample, this clonotype is medium-sized (0.01 to 0.1%). V usage is TRBV27 and J usage is TRBJ2-2; 9 bases fit TRBD2. Germline V gene lookup returns CDR1 MNHEY and CDR2 SMNVEV (reference sequence). There are 15 residues in the CDR3. The V gene end was trimmed by 8 bases and the J gene end by 4 bases; junction bases not matched to a gene: 8. The CDR3 sequence is CASCPAGGPTGELFF. The DNA for the CDR3 is TGTGCCAGCTGCCCCGCGGGGGGGCCCACCGGGGAGCTGTTTTTT.

This clonotype has only a few counts. The chain employs TRBV27 and TRBJ2-7, with TRBD1 as a possible D gene (6 bases). CDR3 length equals 15 residues. The ends were cut back, 5 bases at V and 6 bases at J, with 20 bases in the middle. Germline V gives CDR1 MNHEY, CDR2 SMNVEV (reference sequence). CDR3 sequence (DNA): TGTGCCAGCAGTCCCTGGGACACCCCTCAAAGCGAGCAGTACTTC. Residues: CASSPWDTPQSEQYF.

This clonotype is judged medium-sized (0.01 to 0.1%). V gene TRBV10-3 combines with J gene TRBJ1-5, with D perhaps TRBD1 (6 bases). Trimming took 3 bases from V and 0 from J, leaving 21 bases between them. This CDR3 spans 19 amino acids. CDR1 and CDR2 from the germline V gene are ENHRY and SYGVKD. CDR3 bases: TGTGCCATCAGTGATCTCCTCCCAGGACAGCGGGATAGCAATCAGCCCCAGCATTTT. It codes for CAISDLLPGQRDSNQPQHF.

V is TRBV4-1 and J is TRBJ2-1, with D perhaps assigned TRBD1 or TRBD2 (5 bases each). The V gene lost 2 bases and the J gene lost 9 bases, with 17 bases spanning the gap. This CDR3 is 15 amino acids long. Germline V gene sequence: CDR1 MGHRA, CDR2 YSYEKL. CDR3 coding DNA: TGCGCCAGCAGCCAAAATCTGAGGGGTACGGCTGAGCAGTTCTTC. It encodes CASSQNLRGTAEQFF.

The V and J genes are TRBV21-1 and TRBJ1-1; TRBD1, as called in the table, went unchecked against the DNA. TRBV21-1 counts as a pseudogene. The CDR3 runs to 17 residues. CDR3 in amino acids: CASSTHGTGDGGTEAFF. CDR3 nucleotides: TGTGCCAGCAGCACACACGGGACAGGGGACGGCGGCACTGAAGCTTTCTTT.

The sample holds many counts of this clonotype. This chain connects TRBV24-1 to TRBJ2-2; TRBD1 matches 7 bases. The length of the CDR3 is 18 residues. With V trimmed by 5 bases and J by 7 bases, 18 bases remained unmatched. CDR1 KGHDR and CDR2 SFDVKD come from the germline V gene. The CDR3 DNA reads as TGTGCCACCAGTGGTGAAGGGGGCCTTTCGCGGACCGGCGGGGAGCTGTTTTTT. Its protein is CATSGEGGLSRTGGELFF.

This clonotype has more than one count but fewer than ten. This chain links TRBV3-1 with TRBJ2-7, with D hard to call. The CDR3 runs to 12 residues. Per the germline V gene, CDR1 is LGHDT and CDR2 is YNNKEL (reference sequence). The ends were cut back, 2 bases at V and 6 bases at J, with 8 bases in the middle. This CDR3 is CASSQTLGEQYF. The CDR3 nucleotides are TGTGCCAGCAGCCAAACCCTAGGCGAGCAGTACTTC.